One and the same sample provided the 17 T cell receptor beta chains below, sequenced in a study of tumor-infiltrating lymphocytes in localized non-small cell lung cancer (dated by TCRdb to 2020 to 2023). The library was made by the immunoSEQ multiplex PCR assay. Drawn from immuneACCESS, this table holds only the in-frame rearrangements with V and J called that TCRdb kept. Clones are partly lost; checked studies trace under half to an unresolved V gene and leave the rest unexplained. The sample records just under 30,000 clones, roughly 85% of which are singletons. The top ten clonotypes cover under 2.5% of the sample. The sequenced sample was lung tumor tissue. These receptors originate from a human donor with non-small cell lung cancer.

In nucleotides, the CDR3 is TGTGCCAGCAGGTGGGCGGGGAATACCTACGAGCAGTACTTC. Encoded protein: CASRWAGNTYEQYF. The V and J genes are TRBV7-8 and TRBJ2-7; a weak D match, TRBD2 (6 bases). V lost 6 bases and J 2 bases, leaving 14 bases between the germline ends. Germline V gene lookup returns CDR1 SGHVS and CDR2 FQNEAQ. This CDR3 has 14 amino acids. The full variable domain, rest sourced from reference TRBV7-8 and TRBJ2-7, is GAGVSQSPRYKVAKRGQDVALRCDPISGHVSLFWYQQALGQGPEFLTYFQNEAQLDKSGLPSDRFFAERPEGSVSTLKIQRTQQEDSAVYLCASRWAGNTYEQYFGPGTRLTVT.

This sequence joins TRBV4-3 and TRBJ1-1; D remains ambiguous. V was clipped by 1 base and J by 1 base, with 4 bases between them. The CDR3 sequence is 13 residues long. Germline lookup yields CDR1 LGHNA and CDR2 YSLEER. CDR3: CASSQARNTEAFF. The CDR3 nucleotides are TGCGCCAGCAGCCAAGCGAGGAACACTGAAGCTTTCTTT.

The gene calls are TRBV9 and TRBJ2-3, with 8 bases aligning to TRBD1. Germline V gives CDR1 SGDLS, CDR2 YYNGEE. The CDR3 runs 17 residues. V shed 0 bases, J shed 4 bases, and the junction held 10 bases outside the gene matches. Written as DNA, the CDR3 is TGTGCCAGCAGCGTAGCAGGGGGCAGGGGGTTGGCAGATACGCAGTATTTT. Translated: CASSVAGGRGLADTQYF. The entire variable domain, with the rest obtained from reference TRBV9 and TRBJ2-3, is as follows: DSGVTQTPKHLITATGQRVTLRCSPRSGDLSVYWYQQSLDQGLQFLIQYYNGEERAKGNILERFSAQQFPDLHSELNLSSLELGDSALYFCASSVAGGRGLADTQYFGPGTRLTVL.

The chain carries TRBV11-3 and TRBJ2-2, with unresolved D. CDR1 is SGHNT, CDR2 YENEEA, per germline. The V and J ends lost 6 bases and 0 bases respectively, with 8 bases between them. The CDR3 extends over 14 amino acids. In nucleotides, the CDR3 is TGTGCCAGCAGTCCCACAGCGAACACCGGGGAGCTGTTTTTT. It specifies CASSPTANTGELFF.

The CDR3 loop is CASSFPMATEAFF. The CDR3 nucleotides read TGTGCCAGCAGCTTCCCTATGGCCACTGAAGCTTTCTTT. The V call is TRBV7-9, the J call TRBJ1-1, with D hard to call. The CDR3 has 13 residues. Trimming left V 3 bases short and J 4 bases short, with 9 bases between. The V gene's germline CDR1 is SEHNR and CDR2 FQNEAQ (reference sequence).

This clone was recorded a few times. This rearrangement joins TRBV9 to TRBJ2-5; tentative D call: TRBD2 (7 bases). The CDR3 is 16 residues long. Germline V gene sequence: CDR1 SGDLS, CDR2 YYNGEE. V was trimmed by 0 bases and J by 5 bases, leaving 17 bases between them. As DNA, the CDR3 is TGTGCCAGCAGCGTAGAGCCGGCGGGGGCTTTGGAGACCCAGTACTTC. It yields the protein CASSVEPAGALETQYF.

The chain combines TRBV11-3 with TRBJ2-2; 9 bases are shared with TRBD2. The CDR3 has 14 amino acids. Germline CDR1 is SGHNT and CDR2 is YENEEA. The trim removed 5 bases at V and 4 bases at J, leaving 2 bases unmatched. CDR3 residues: CASSPSGVTGELFF. The CDR3, as DNA: TGTGCCAGCAGCCCTAGCGGGGTCACCGGGGAGCTGTTTTTT.

The chain uses TRBV14 and TRBJ2-7; D may be TRBD1 (6 bases). Germline-derived CDR1 and CDR2 are SGHDN and FVKESK. This CDR3 has 16 amino acids. The V and J ends lost 4 bases and 0 bases respectively, with 16 bases between them. CDR3 amino acids: CASSPLTGRLSYEQYF. CDR3 coding DNA: TGTGCCAGCAGCCCGTTGACAGGCCGACTCTCCTACGAGCAGTACTTC.

This chain links TRBV7-2 with TRBJ2-7; 7 bases agree with TRBD1. Germline V gene lookup returns CDR1 SGHTA and CDR2 FQGNSA. This CDR3 comprises 14 residues. Losses at the gene ends were 4 bases for V and 8 bases for J; bases not matched to a gene: 11. The CDR3: CASSSDRDLRKQYF. The CDR3 DNA sequence: TGTGCCAGCAGCTCCGACAGGGACCTCAGGAAGCAGTACTTC.

The J gene is TRBJ1-6, the V gene TRBV10-3; the match to TRBD1 covers 8 bases. V dropped 5 bases and J dropped 6; count of bases not matched to a gene: 9. CDR3 length: 16 residues. Germline V gives CDR1 ENHRY, CDR2 SYGVKD. CDR3 amino acids: CAISPGQGRGNSPLHF. In DNA form, the CDR3 reads TGTGCCATCAGTCCTGGACAGGGTAGGGGTAATTCACCCCTCCACTTT.

This chain joins TRBV19 and TRBJ1-2; D is possibly TRBD1 (5 bases). V was cut by 7 bases and J by 7 bases, with 22 bases left in between. The CDR3 has 15 residues. CDR1 is LNHDA, CDR2 SQIVND, per germline (reference sequence). For the CDR3, the DNA is TGTGCCAGTAAATCCCCCCGGGACGGAAACATTGGCTACACCTTC. Residues: CASKSPRDGNIGYTF.

The chain uses TRBV4-2 and TRBJ1-4, with 9 positions matching TRBD1. The germline gives CDR1 LGHNA, CDR2 YNFKEQ. The length of the CDR3 is 16 residues. V shed 1 base and J 5 bases; nucleotides not matched to a gene: 5. This CDR3 reads CASSQGQGGLNEKLFF. The DNA for the CDR3 is TGTGCCAGCAGCCAAGGACAGGGGGGTTTAAATGAAAAACTGTTTTTT.

Here the CDR3 reads CASSLDRGLGNYGYTF. CDR3 bases: TGTGCCAGCAGCTTAGACAGGGGGCTCGGTAACTATGGCTACACCTTC. This chain links TRBV11-1 with TRBJ1-2; 9 bases are shared with TRBD1. V shed 1 base and J 1 base; nucleotides not matched to a gene: 4. Per the germline V gene, CDR1 is SGHAT and CDR2 is FQDESV (reference sequence). This CDR3 is built from 16 residues.

The sample holds a few counts of this clone. The genes are TRBV30 and TRBJ1-2; D may be TRBD1 (5 bases). In germline, CDR1 is GTSNPN, CDR2 SVGIG (reference sequence). V shed 3 bases and J shed 5 bases, with 16 bases lying between them. This CDR3 is built from 14 residues. The DNA for the CDR3 is TGTGCCTGGAGGAGGGACTCCCATTCGTATGGCTACACCTTC. Its protein is CAWRRDSHSYGYTF. Full variable domain (remainder filled in from reference TRBV30 and TRBJ1-2): SQTIHQWPATLVQPVGSPLSLECTVEGTSNPNLYWYRQAAGRGLQLLFYSVGIGQISSEVPQNLSASRPQDRQFILSSKKLLLSDSGFYLCAWRRDSHSYGYTFGSGTRLTVV.

The chain carries TRBV18 and TRBJ1-2; D gene ambiguous. V was pared by 5 bases and J by 4 bases, with 8 bases between. Germline V CDR1 and CDR2: KGHSH, LQKENI. The CDR3 contains 12 residues. The CDR3 region is CASSREGYGYTF. In DNA form, the CDR3 reads TGTGCCAGCTCAAGGGAGGGCTATGGCTACACCTTC.

The rearrangement joins TRBV4-2 to TRBJ1-1; 7 positions agree with TRBD1. After removal of 0 bases from V and 3 bases from J, the junction contained 7 bases not matched to a gene. Per germline, CDR1 LGHNA and CDR2 YNFKEQ. CDR3 length: 16 residues. The CDR3 bases are TGTGCCAGCAGCCAAGATAAAACAGGGGCATACACTGAAGCTTTCTTT. Its translation: CASSQDKTGAYTEAFF.

The V gene is TRBV18, the J gene TRBJ2-3; D not certain. This CDR3 region has 13 residues. Trimming shortened V by 0 bases and J by 0 bases, and 1 base separated the two germline ends. Germline V gene lookup returns CDR1 KGHSH and CDR2 LQKENI. The CDR3 loop reads CASSPPSTDTQYF. The CDR3 DNA reads as TGTGCCAGCTCACCACCGAGCACAGATACGCAGTATTTT.